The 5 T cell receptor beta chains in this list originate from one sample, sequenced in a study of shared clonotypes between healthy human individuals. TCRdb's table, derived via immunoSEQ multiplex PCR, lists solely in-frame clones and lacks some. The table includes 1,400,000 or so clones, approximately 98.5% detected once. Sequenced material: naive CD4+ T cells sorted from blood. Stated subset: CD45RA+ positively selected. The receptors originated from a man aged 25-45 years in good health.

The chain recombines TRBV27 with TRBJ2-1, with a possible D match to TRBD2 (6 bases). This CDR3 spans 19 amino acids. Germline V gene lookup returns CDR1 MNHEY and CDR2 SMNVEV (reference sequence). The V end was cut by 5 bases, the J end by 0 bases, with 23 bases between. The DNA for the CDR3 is TGTGCCAGCAGTCCTCCTCGGCTCCTAGCGAGTAGCTCCTACAATGAGCAGTTCTTC. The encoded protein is CASSPPRLLASSSYNEQFF.

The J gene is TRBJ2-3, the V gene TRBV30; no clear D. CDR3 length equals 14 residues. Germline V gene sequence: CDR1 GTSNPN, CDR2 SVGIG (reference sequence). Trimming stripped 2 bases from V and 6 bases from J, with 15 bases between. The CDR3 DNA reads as TGTGCCTGGAGTATATCGCCCCCCGGGGATACGCAGTATTTT. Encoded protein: CAWSISPPGDTQYF.

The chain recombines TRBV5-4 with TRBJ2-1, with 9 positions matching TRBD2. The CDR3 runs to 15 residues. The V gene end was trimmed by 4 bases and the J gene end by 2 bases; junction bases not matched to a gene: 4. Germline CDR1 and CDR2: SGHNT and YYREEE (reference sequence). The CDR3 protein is CASSMTSGPYNEQFF. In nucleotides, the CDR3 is TGTGCCAGCAGCATGACTAGCGGACCCTACAATGAGCAGTTCTTC.

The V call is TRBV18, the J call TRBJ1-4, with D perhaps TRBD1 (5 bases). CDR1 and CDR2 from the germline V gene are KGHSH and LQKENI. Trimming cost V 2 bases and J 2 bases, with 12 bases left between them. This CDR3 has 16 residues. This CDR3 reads CASSPMSGLTNEKLFF. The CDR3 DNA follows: TGTGCCAGCTCACCAATGTCAGGGCTGACTAATGAAAAACTGTTTTTT.

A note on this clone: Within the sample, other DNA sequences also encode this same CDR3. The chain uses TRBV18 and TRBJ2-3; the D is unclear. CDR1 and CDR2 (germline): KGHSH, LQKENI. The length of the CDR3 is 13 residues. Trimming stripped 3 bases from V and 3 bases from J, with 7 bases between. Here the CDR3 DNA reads TGTGCCAGCTCACCCCTAAGTACAGATACGCAGTATTTT. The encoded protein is CASSPLSTDTQYF.